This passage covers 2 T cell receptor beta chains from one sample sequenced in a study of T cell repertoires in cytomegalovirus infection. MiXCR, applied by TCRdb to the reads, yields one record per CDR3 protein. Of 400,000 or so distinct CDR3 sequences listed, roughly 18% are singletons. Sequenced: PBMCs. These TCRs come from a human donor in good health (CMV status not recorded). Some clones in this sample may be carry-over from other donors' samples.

The CDR3 protein is CASSPRGARHEQYF. The CDR3 DNA reads as TGTGCCAGCAGCCCCAGGGGGGCTCGACACGAGCAGTACTTC. This chain connects TRBV12-3 or TRBV12-4 to TRBJ2-7; D may be TRBD1 (7 bases). The germline V and J ends were trimmed by 6 bases and 5 bases, with 17 bases remaining between them. CDR3 length: 14 residues.

The CDR3, as DNA: TGTGCCACCAGCAGTGGGACAGGGACCTACGAGCAGTACTTC. Its protein product is CATSSGTGTYEQYF. The V call is TRBV15, the J call TRBJ2-7, with 9 bases matching TRBD1. The CDR3 covers 14 residues. With 3 bases clipped from V and 2 bases from J, the junction kept 2 bases outside the gene matches. Germline V gene sequence: CDR1 LNHNV, CDR2 YYDKDF (reference sequence).